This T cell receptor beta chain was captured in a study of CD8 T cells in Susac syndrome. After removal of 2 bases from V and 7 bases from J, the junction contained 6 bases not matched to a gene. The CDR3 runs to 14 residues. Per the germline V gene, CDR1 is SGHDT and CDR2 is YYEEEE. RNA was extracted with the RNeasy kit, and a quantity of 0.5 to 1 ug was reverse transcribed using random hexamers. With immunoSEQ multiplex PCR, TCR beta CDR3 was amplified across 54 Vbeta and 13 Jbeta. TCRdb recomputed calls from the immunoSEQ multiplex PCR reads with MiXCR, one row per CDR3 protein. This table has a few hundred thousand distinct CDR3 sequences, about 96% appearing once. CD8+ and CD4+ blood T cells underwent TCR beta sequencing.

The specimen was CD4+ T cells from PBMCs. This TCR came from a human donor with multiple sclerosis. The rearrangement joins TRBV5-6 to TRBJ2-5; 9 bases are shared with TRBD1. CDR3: CASSFTGQGRTQYF. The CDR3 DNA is TGTGCCAGCAGCTTCACTGGACAGGGGAGGACCCAGTACTTC. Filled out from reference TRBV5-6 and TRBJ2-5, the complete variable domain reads DAGVTQSPTHLIKTRGQQVTLRCSPKSGHDTVSWYQQALGQGPQFIFQYYEEEERQRGNFPDRFSGHQFPNYSSELNVNALLLGDSALYLCASSFTGQGRTQYFGPGTRLLVL.